This is a list of T cell receptor beta chains from one sample in a study of CD8+ T cells in alopecia areata. TCRdb keeps only in-frame clones here, not all; method: immunoSEQ multiplex PCR. The profile shows about 140,000 clones, 45% to 60% of them singletons. The starting material was CD4+ T cells sorted from blood, obtained at week 0. These TCRs come from a human donor with alopecia areata. Each CDR3 is given with its conserved first and last residue. A D gene is named only where the DNA matches it firmly. Clone size is stated in some rows and not others, as once, few, many or a class when expanded.

clone_size d_call j_call v_call cdr3_nt cdr3_aa
. TRBD2 TRBJ2-7 TRBV15 TGTGCCACCAGCAGAGAAGGAGGAGCCAGCGGGAGGAGAAACGGCGAGCAGTACTTC CATSREGGASGRRNGEQYF
. . TRBJ1-2 TRBV30 TGTGCCTGGAGTAAGGGTACCGCCCCTGCCTACACCTTC CAWSKGTAPAYTF
few TRBD2 TRBJ2-1 TRBV5-4 TGTGCCAGCAGCCCCTGGACTAGCGGGAGTTTCCTCAGCTCCTACAATGAGCAGTTCTTC CASSPWTSGSFLSSYNEQFF
. TRBD1 TRBJ2-7 TRBV19 TGTGCCAGTAGTTGGACAGGGGGCTCCTACGAGCAGTACTTC CASSWTGGSYEQYF
. TRBD1 TRBJ2-3 TRBV4-1 TGCGCCAGCAGCCGAATTGCAGGGGGCAGGGCAGATACGCAGTATTTT CASSRIAGGRADTQYF
few TRBD2 TRBJ2-7 TRBV25-1 TGTGCCAGCGAAACCCTCTTCAGCGGGAGAGCTAGCGAGCAGTACTTC CASETLFSGRASEQYF
. . TRBJ2-4 TRBV4-1 TGCGCCAGCAGCCATGTGGGGGACAAAAACATTCAGTACTTC CASSHVGDKNIQYF
. . TRBJ2-7 TRBV5-1 TGCGCCAGCAGCTTGGTAGGAGACTACGAGCAGTACTTC CASSLVGDYEQYF
few . TRBJ2-6 TRBV29-1 TGCAGCGTTGAAAGTGGGGCCAACGTCCTGACTTTC CSVESGANVLTF
. . TRBJ1-2 TRBV29-1 TGCAGCGGCACGAGCGGTACGCCTGGTGGCTACACCTTC CSGTSGTPGGYTF
. TRBD1 TRBJ2-5 TRBV6-5 TGTGCCAGCAGTTACAGACGGACAGGGGGCAGAGAGACCCAGTACTTC CASSYRRTGGRETQYF
. TRBD2 TRBJ2-7 TRBV5-1 TGCGCCAGCAGCTTGACTAGCGACTACGAGCAGTACTTC CASSLTSDYEQYF
. TRBD1 TRBJ1-5 TRBV30 TGTGCCTGGAGCTCCGGGGCAGGGGGAATTCAGCCCCAGCATTTT CAWSSGAGGIQPQHF
. TRBD2 TRBJ2-5 TRBV5-1 TGCGCCAGCAGCTTGGCCGCGGGAGTGGGGGAGACCCAGTACTTC CASSLAAGVGETQYF
. . TRBJ2-5 TRBV29-1 TGCAGCGTTGAAGTAGGAGGGAGGGAGACCCAGTACTTC CSVEVGGRETQYF
few . TRBJ2-7 TRBV29-1 TGCAGCGTTGAGGGCCATCTAGGCGAGCAGTACTTC CSVEGHLGEQYF
. . TRBJ2-5 TRBV30 TGTGCCTGGAGTGCCCCACCCTTCCAAGAGACCCAGTACTTC CAWSAPPFQETQYF
. . TRBJ1-2 TRBV30 TGTGCCTGGAGTGAAGGGCCAGGGAGTGGCTACACCTTC CAWSEGPGSGYTF
. TRBD1 TRBJ2-6 TRBV11-1 TGTGCCAGCAGCTTTAGGAGGACAGGGGCCTCTGGGGCCAACGTCCTGACTTTC CASSFRRTGASGANVLTF
once . TRBJ2-5 TRBV5-1 TGCGCCAGCAGTAGTCAAGTGGGGGAGACCCAGTACTTC CASSSQVGETQYF
. TRBD2 TRBJ2-7 TRBV9 TGTGCCAGCAGCGTGAGCGGGACTAGCGGGAGTTACGAGCAGTACTTC CASSVSGTSGSYEQYF
few . TRBJ1-2 TRBV30 TGTGCCTGGAGTGTAAACTATGGCTACACCTTC CAWSVNYGYTF
. . TRBJ2-1 TRBV29-1 TGCAGCATGAGAGATTACAATGAGCAGTTCTTC CSMRDYNEQFF
. . TRBJ2-3 TRBV4-1 TGCGCCAGCAGCCAGAAGGGGCTAGATACGCAGTATTTT CASSQKGLDTQYF
. . TRBJ2-7 TRBV29-1 TGCAGCGCCTCCTACGCGGGCAGCGAGCAGTACTTC CSASYAGSEQYF
. . TRBJ2-5 TRBV30 TGTGCCTGGAGTGTACTCAGAGAGACCCAGTACTTC CAWSVLRETQYF
many TRBD1 TRBJ1-5 TRBV6-6 TGTGCCAGCAGGGGACAGGGGGATCAGCCCCAGCATTTT CASRGQGDQPQHF
. . TRBJ2-1 TRBV2 TGTGCCAGCAGCCAATCTAACCCGCAGTTCTTC CASSQSNPQFF
. TRBD1 TRBJ1-2 TRBV29-1 TGCAGCGTTGAGGCCGGGACAGGGACGTTTGGCTACACCTTC CSVEAGTGTFGYTF
. . TRBJ2-6 TRBV11-2 TGTGCCAGCAGCTTAGGTCTTGTGTCAAGCTCTGGGGCCAACGTCCTGACTTTC CASSLGLVSSSGANVLTF
. . TRBJ1-2 TRBV2 TGTGCCAGCAGACAGAATAACTATGGCTACACCTTC CASRQNNYGYTF
. . TRBJ1-2 TRBV28 TGTGCCAGCACCAGCGGGGTCTATGGCTACACCTTC CASTSGVYGYTF
once . TRBJ2-6 TRBV27 TGTGCCAGCAGTTCCCGCCTCTCTGGGGCCAACGTCCTGACTTTC CASSSRLSGANVLTF
few . TRBJ2-7 TRBV11-2 TGTGCCAGCAGCTTAATGGTACGATTCGTCGGCGAGCAGTACTTC CASSLMVRFVGEQYF
. . TRBJ2-5 TRBV11-2 TGTGCCAGCAGCTTCGGGGGCGACGTAGAGACCCAGTACTTC CASSFGGDVETQYF
. TRBD1 TRBJ2-1 TRBV5-1 TGCGCCAGCAGCCGACGCAGGGACAGCGGCTCGAACAATGAGCAGTTCTTC CASSRRRDSGSNNEQFF
. . TRBJ1-1 TRBV29-1 TGCAGCGTTGAAGATCTCCGGAGCTTTGAAGCTTTCTTT CSVEDLRSFEAFF
. . TRBJ1-1 TRBV19 TGTGCCAGTAGCATCTCTGCTGAAGCTTTCTTT CASSISAEAFF
. . TRBJ2-4 TRBV2 TGTGCCAGCAGTGCGGGACTAGCCAAAAACATTCAGTACTTC CASSAGLAKNIQYF
. . TRBJ2-1 TRBV29-1 TGCAGCGTAACAGGGCCAGCGTCCTACAATGAGCAGTTCTTC CSVTGPASYNEQFF
. . TRBJ2-3 TRBV27 TGTGCCAGCAGTTTATACCGACGTGGCGGGACAGATACGCAGTATTTT CASSLYRRGGTDTQYF
. . TRBJ2-2 TRBV29-1 TGCAGCGTTTCTGGACGGGGAAGGACCGGGGAGCTGTTTTTT CSVSGRGRTGELFF
. TRBD1 TRBJ1-2 TRBV4-1 TGCGCCAGCAGCCAGCTCGGACAGGGGAATGGCTACACCTTC CASSQLGQGNGYTF
. . TRBJ1-1 TRBV6-5 TGTGCCAGCAGTTACACCCCCGGCAGGCCAAACACTGAAGCTTTCTTT CASSYTPGRPNTEAFF
. . TRBJ1-5 TRBV18 TGTGCCAGCTCATCACAAACGGGGGCGCAGGGCAATCAGCCCCAGCATTTT CASSSQTGAQGNQPQHF
. . TRBJ2-6 TRBV2 TGTGCCAGCGGTCAGGAGGCGGGGGCCAACGTCCTGACTTTC CASGQEAGANVLTF